The T cell receptor (beta chain) described here comes from a study of cytomegalovirus exposure and HLA in healthy donors. The length of the CDR3 is 14 residues. Germline trimming cut 8 bases from V and 3 bases from J; bases unmatched to any gene: 2. In germline, CDR1 is MDHEN, CDR2 SYDVKM. Study outcomes and limitations: The CMV antigen specificity of a few CMV-associated chains was confirmed through in vitro analysis.

Produced via immunoSEQ multiplex PCR; TCRdb's table is partial and in-frame only. The sample carries roughly 120,000 clones, around 94% recorded once. Donors came from a validation cohort of over a hundred subjects, distinct from the first 666-subject cohort. On this clone itself: Its antigen remains unknown.

This clonotype was obtained from a woman aged 18-29 years in good health and CMV-seronegative. Source material: PBMCs. The V call is TRBV28, the J call TRBJ1-4; 11 bases are shared with TRBD1. In DNA form, the CDR3 reads TGTGCCAGCGGGACAGGGGGATCTAATGAAAAACTGTTTTTT. This sequence encodes CASGTGGSNEKLFF.